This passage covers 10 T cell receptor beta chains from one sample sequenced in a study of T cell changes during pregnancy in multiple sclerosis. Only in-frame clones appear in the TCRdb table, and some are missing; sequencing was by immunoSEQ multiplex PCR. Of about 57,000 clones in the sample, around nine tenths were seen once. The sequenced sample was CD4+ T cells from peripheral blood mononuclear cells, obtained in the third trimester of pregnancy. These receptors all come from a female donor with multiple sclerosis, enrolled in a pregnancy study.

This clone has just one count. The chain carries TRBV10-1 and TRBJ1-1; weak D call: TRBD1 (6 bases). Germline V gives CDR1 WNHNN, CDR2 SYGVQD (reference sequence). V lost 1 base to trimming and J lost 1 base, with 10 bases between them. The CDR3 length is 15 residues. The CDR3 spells CASSEYGRGNTEAFF. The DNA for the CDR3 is TGCGCCAGCAGTGAGTATGGCAGGGGGAACACTGAAGCTTTCTTT.

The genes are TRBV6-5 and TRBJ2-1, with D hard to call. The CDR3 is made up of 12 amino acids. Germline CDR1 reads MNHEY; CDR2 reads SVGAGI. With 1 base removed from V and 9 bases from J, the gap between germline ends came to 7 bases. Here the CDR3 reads CASSYYSGEQFF. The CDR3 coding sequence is TGTGCCAGCAGTTACTACTCCGGTGAGCAGTTCTTC.

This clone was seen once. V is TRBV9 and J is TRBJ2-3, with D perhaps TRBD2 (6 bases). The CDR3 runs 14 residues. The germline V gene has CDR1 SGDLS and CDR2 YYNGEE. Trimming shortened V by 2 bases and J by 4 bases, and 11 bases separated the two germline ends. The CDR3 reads CASSVSPGADTQYF. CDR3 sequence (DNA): TGTGCCAGCAGCGTCTCCCCGGGAGCAGATACGCAGTATTTT. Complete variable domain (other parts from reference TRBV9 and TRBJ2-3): DSGVTQTPKHLITATGQRVTLRCSPRSGDLSVYWYQQSLDQGLQFLIQYYNGEERAKGNILERFSAQQFPDLHSELNLSSLELGDSALYFCASSVSPGADTQYFGPGTRLTVL.

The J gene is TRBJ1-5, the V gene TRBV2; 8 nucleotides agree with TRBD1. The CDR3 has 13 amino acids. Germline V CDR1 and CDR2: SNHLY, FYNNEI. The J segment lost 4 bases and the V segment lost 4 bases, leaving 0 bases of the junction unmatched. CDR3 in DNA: TGTGCCAGCAGTGGACAGGGGAATCAGCCCCAGCATTTT. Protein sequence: CASSGQGNQPQHF.

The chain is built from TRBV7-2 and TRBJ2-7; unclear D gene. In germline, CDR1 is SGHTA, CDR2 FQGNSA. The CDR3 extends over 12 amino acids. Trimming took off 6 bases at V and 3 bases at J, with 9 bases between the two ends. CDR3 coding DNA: TGTGCCAGCAGTCCCCCTAACTACGAGCAGTACTTC. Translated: CASSPPNYEQYF.

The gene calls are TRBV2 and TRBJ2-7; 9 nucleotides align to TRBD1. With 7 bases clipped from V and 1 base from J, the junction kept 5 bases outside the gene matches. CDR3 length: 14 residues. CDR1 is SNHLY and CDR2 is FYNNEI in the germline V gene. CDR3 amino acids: CASKEQGASYEQYF. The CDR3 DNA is TGTGCCAGCAAAGAACAGGGGGCTTCCTACGAGCAGTACTTC. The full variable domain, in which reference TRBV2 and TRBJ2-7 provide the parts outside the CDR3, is EPEVTQTPSHQVTQMGQEVILRCVPISNHLYFYWYRQILGQKVEFLVSFYNNEISEKSEIFDDQFSVERPDGSNFTLKIRSTKLEDSAMYFCASKEQGASYEQYFGPGTRLTVT.

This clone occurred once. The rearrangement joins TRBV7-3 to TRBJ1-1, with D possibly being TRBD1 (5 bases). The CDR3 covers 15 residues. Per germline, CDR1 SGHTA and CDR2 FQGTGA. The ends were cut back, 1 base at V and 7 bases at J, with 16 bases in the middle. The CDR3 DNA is TGTGCCAGCAGCTTAAGCGGCGCCCCCGGGGGTGAAGCTTTCTTT. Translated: CASSLSGAPGGEAFF.

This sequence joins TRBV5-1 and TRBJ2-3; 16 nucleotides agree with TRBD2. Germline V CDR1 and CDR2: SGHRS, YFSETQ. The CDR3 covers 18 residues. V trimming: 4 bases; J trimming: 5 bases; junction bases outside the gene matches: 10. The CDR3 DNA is TGCGCCAGCAGCATAGGGACTAGCGGGGGGGCTGGTAGAGATACGCAGTATTTT. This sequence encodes CASSIGTSGGAGRDTQYF.

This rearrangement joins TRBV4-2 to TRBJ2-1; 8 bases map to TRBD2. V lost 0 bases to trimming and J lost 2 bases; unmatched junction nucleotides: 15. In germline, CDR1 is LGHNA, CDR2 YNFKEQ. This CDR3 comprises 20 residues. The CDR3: CASSQERRAGVTVPYNEQFF. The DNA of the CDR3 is TGTGCCAGCAGCCAAGAAAGAAGAGCGGGAGTTACCGTACCCTACAATGAGCAGTTCTTC.

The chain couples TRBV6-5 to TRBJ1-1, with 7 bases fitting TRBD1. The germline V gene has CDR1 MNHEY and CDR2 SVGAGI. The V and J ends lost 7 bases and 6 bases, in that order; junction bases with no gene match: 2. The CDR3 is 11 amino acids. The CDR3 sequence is CASTQGAEAFF. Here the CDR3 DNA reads TGTGCCAGCACTCAGGGGGCTGAAGCTTTCTTT.